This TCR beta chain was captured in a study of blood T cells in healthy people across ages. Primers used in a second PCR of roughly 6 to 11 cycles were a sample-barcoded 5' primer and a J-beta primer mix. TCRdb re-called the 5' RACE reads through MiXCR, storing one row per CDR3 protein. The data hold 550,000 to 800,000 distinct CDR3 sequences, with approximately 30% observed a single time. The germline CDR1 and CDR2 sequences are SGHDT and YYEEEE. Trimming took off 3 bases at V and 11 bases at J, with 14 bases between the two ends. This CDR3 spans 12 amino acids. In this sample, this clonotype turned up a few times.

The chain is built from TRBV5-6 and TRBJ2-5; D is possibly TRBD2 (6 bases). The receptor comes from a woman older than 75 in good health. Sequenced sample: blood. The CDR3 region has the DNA TGTGCCAGCAGCTCCAGGACGGGAGAGCAGTACTTC. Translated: CASSSRTGEQYF.